This T cell receptor (beta chain) comes out of a study of cytomegalovirus exposure and HLA in healthy donors. 13 Jbeta primers and 60 Vbeta primers were used for the PCR. Measured with immunoSEQ multiplex PCR; TCRdb has only the in-frame clones, and not every one. The sample shows around 150,000 clones, 70% to 80% of them seen only once. The V end lost 2 bases, the J end lost 5 bases, and 10 bases lay between the germline ends. Germline CDR1 reads SGHRS; CDR2 reads YFSETQ. This CDR3 contains 13 residues. This clonotype was sampled from a human donor in good health. The genes are TRBV5-1 and TRBJ1-2; D is perhaps TRBD1 (5 bases). The material sequenced was PBMCs. The CDR3 DNA reads TGCGCCAGCAGCTTAGACAGTGTGTATGGCTACACCTTC. This gives the protein CASSLDSVYGYTF. Together with reference TRBV5-1 and TRBJ1-2, the CDR3 gives the full variable domain: KAGVTQTPRYLIKTRGQQVTLSCSPISGHRSVSWYQQTPGQGLQFLFEYFSETQRNKGNFPGRFSGRQFSNSRSEMNVSTLELGDSALYLCASSLDSVYGYTFGSGTRLTVV.